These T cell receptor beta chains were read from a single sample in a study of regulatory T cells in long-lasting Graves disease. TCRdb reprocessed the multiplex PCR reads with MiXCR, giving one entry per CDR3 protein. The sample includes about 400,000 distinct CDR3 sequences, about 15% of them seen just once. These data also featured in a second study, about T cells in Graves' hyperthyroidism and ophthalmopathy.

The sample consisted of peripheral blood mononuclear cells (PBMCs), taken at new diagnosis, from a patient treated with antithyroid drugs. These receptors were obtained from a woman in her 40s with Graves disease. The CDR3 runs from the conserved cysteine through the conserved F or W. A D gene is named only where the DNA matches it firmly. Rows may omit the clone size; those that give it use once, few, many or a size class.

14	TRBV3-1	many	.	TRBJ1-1	TGTGCCAGCAGCCAATCCCTCGTGGACACTGAAGCTTTCTTT	CASSQSLVDTEAFF
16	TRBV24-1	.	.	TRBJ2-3	TGTGCCACCAGTGATTTTTTCTGGCGGAGCACAGATACGCAGTATTTT	CATSDFFWRSTDTQYF
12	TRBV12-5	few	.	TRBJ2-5	TGTGCTAGTGGTTCTGGGCAAGAGACCCAGTACTTC	CASGSGQETQYF
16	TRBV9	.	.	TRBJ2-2	TGTGCCAGCAGCGCCCCTCGGCAGGGAGGCACCGGGGAGCTGTTTTTT	CASSAPRQGGTGELFF
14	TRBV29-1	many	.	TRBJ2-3	TGCAGCGTTGGGGTGCTAGGTGGGACAGATACGCAGTATTTT	CSVGVLGGTDTQYF
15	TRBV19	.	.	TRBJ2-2	TGTGCCAGCCAAGGGTGGCACAGGAACACCGGGGAGCTGTTTTTT	CASQGWHRNTGELFF
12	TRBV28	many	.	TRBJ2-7	TGTGCCAGCAGTCCCTTTTCAGTCGAGCAGTACTTC	CASSPFSVEQYF
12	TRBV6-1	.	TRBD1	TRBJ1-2	TGTGCCAGCAGTAGGACAGGGGTCGGCTACACCTTC	CASSRTGVGYTF
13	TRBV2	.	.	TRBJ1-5	TGTGCCAGCAGTGTCCACTGGATCCAGCCCCAGCATTTT	CASSVHWIQPQHF
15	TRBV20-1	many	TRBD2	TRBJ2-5	TGCAGTGCTAGCCACCCGGGACTAGCGGGCCAGACCCAGTACTTC	CSASHPGLAGQTQYF
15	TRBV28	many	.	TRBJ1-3	TGTGCCAGCAGAAACGACAGGTACTCTGGAAACACCATATATTTT	CASRNDRYSGNTIYF
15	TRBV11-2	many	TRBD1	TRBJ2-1	TGTGCCAGCAGATATGACAGGGGCCCTTACAATGAGCAGTTCTTC	CASRYDRGPYNEQFF
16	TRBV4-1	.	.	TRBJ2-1	TGCGCCAGCAGCCGGAATTTAGCAGGCGAATACAATGAGCAGTTCTTC	CASSRNLAGEYNEQFF
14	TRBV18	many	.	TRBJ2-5	TGTGCCAGCTCACCCGGGACTCGCCAAGAGACCCAGTACTTC	CASSPGTRQETQYF
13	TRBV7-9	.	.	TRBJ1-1	TGTGCCAGCAGCTTAGATAGGAACATTGAAGCTTTCTTT	CASSLDRNIEAFF
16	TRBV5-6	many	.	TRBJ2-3	TGTGCCAGCAGCTTGTCCGGGAGACGAAGCACAGATACGCAGTATTTT	CASSLSGRRSTDTQYF
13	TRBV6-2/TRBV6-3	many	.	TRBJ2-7	TGTGCCAGCAGTTTTGAAGTAGACTACGAGCAGTACTTC	CASSFEVDYEQYF
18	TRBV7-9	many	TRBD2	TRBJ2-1	TGTGCCAGCAGCTCAACATCATTTCCTAGCGGGGTCTACAATGAGCAGTTCTTC	CASSSTSFPSGVYNEQFF
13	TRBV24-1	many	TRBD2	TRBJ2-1	TGTGCCACGGGGACTAGCGGGGTAGGCGAGCAGTTCTTC	CATGTSGVGEQFF
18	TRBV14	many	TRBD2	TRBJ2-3	TGTGCCAGCAGCCAAGATGGGACTAGCGGGCTCAGCACAGATACGCAGTATTTT	CASSQDGTSGLSTDTQYF
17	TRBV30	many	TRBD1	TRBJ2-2	TGTGCCTGGAGGGGGACAGGGGCGAAGAGGTGGACCGGGGAGCTGTTTTTT	CAWRGTGAKRWTGELFF
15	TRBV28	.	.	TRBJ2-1	TGTGCCAGCAGTTTATTCACTGGACTCAACAATGAGCAGTTCTTC	CASSLFTGLNNEQFF
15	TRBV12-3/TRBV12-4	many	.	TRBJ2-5	TGTGCCAGCCGGCAAGGAAGGGTACCCGAAGAGACCCAGTACTTC	CASRQGRVPEETQYF
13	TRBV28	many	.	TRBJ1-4	TGTGCCAGCAGCCGGAGCCTAAATGAAAAACTGTTTTTT	CASSRSLNEKLFF
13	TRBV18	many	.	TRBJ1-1	TGTGCCAGCTCAACACTAGGGGACACTGAAGCTTTCTTT	CASSTLGDTEAFF